This TCR beta chain was obtained from a study of CD8+CD57+ T cells in acquired aplastic anemia. TCR beta VDJ and CDR3 profiles were obtained from a genomic DNA template. TCRdb redid the calling of the reads with MiXCR, one entry per CDR3 protein. The table lists 150,000 to 200,000 distinct CDR3 sequences, around 48% of them singletons. V was clipped by 3 bases and J by 5 bases, with 10 bases between them. Germline CDR1 SNHLY, CDR2 FYNNEI. This CDR3 has 13 amino acids. Sequencing involved patients with CD8+CD57+ cell expansion previously shown by flow cytometry. The patients all had a severe acquired aplastic anemia diagnosis.

The sequenced material came from sorted CD4+, CD8+, or CD8+CD57+ T cells (not recorded which) from PBMCs. This clonotype was sampled from a human donor with aplastic anemia. V gene TRBV2 combines with J gene TRBJ1-2; D is possibly TRBD1 (6 bases). CDR3: CASSEGQGYGYTF. DNA of the CDR3: TGTGCCAGCAGTGAGGGTCAGGGGTATGGCTACACCTTC. The full variable domain, with the rest looked up from reference TRBV2 and TRBJ1-2, is EPEVTQTPSHQVTQMGQEVILRCVPISNHLYFYWYRQILGQKVEFLVSFYNNEISEKSEIFDDQFSVERPDGSNFTLKIRSTKLEDSAMYFCASSEGQGYGYTFGSGTRLTVV.